This is a list of T cell receptor beta chains from one sample in a study of cytomegalovirus exposure and HLA in healthy donors. Measured with immunoSEQ multiplex PCR; TCRdb has only the in-frame clones, and not every one. The sample has 65,000 to 95,000 clones, roughly 78% seen once. Sequences were obtained from PBMCs. All receptors derive from a male donor in good health and CMV-seropositive. Both conserved end residues are part of each CDR3. A D gene is named only where the DNA matches it firmly. Not every row has a clone size; where given, it reads once, few, many or a size class.

v_gene: TRBV5-1
j_gene: TRBJ1-2
abundance: few
d_gene: TRBD1
CDR3nt: TGCGCCAGCAGTTTGGGACAGGCGGCAGACGGCTACACCTTC
CDR3aa: CASSLGQAADGYTF

v_gene: TRBV7-9
j_gene: TRBJ1-2
abundance: -
d_gene: -
CDR3nt: TGTGCCAGCAGCCCCCCCCGGACAGCATATGGCTACACCTTC
CDR3aa: CASSPPRTAYGYTF

v_gene: TRBV7-9
j_gene: TRBJ2-3
abundance: -
d_gene: -
CDR3nt: TGTGCCAGCAGCCCTGAACTAGCAGGATTTAGAAATACGCAGTATTTT
CDR3aa: CASSPELAGFRNTQYF

v_gene: TRBV6-6
j_gene: TRBJ1-5
abundance: -
d_gene: TRBD1
CDR3nt: TGTGCCAGCAGAAAAAACACAGGGGCCCGCAATCAGCCCCAGCATTTT
CDR3aa: CASRKNTGARNQPQHF

v_gene: TRBV6-5
j_gene: TRBJ2-2
abundance: few
d_gene: TRBD2
CDR3nt: TGTGCCAGCAGTTACCCGGGGACTAGCGGGAGGGGGGAGCTGTTTTTT
CDR3aa: CASSYPGTSGRGELFF

v_gene: TRBV19
j_gene: TRBJ1-4
abundance: -
d_gene: -
CDR3nt: TGTGCCAGTAGTATCAAACAGACAACTAATGAAAAACTGTTTTTT
CDR3aa: CASSIKQTTNEKLFF

v_gene: TRBV29-1
j_gene: TRBJ2-7
abundance: -
d_gene: -
CDR3nt: TGCAGCGTTGGCAGGGACACCTACGAGCAGTACTTC
CDR3aa: CSVGRDTYEQYF

v_gene: TRBV7-2
j_gene: TRBJ2-5
abundance: -
d_gene: -
CDR3nt: TGTGCCAGCAGCTTACAGGGGGAGACCCAGTACTTC
CDR3aa: CASSLQGETQYF

v_gene: TRBV11-2
j_gene: TRBJ2-7
abundance: -
d_gene: TRBD1
CDR3nt: TGTGCCAGCAGCTCGTTGCAGGGGGTAAGCTACGAGCAGTACTTC
CDR3aa: CASSSLQGVSYEQYF

v_gene: TRBV7-9
j_gene: TRBJ2-2
abundance: -
d_gene: TRBD1
CDR3nt: TGTGCCAGCAGCTATCCGGGACAGTCGAACACCGGGGAGCTGTTTTTT
CDR3aa: CASSYPGQSNTGELFF

v_gene: TRBV14
j_gene: TRBJ2-1
abundance: few
d_gene: -
CDR3nt: TGTGCCAGCAGCCAAGAAGTGGGGCAGTTGAATGAGCAGTTCTTC
CDR3aa: CASSQEVGQLNEQFF

v_gene: TRBV7-2
j_gene: TRBJ2-1
abundance: -
d_gene: -
CDR3nt: TGTGCCAGCAGCCAGATTTGGGAGCAAGTCTACAATGAGCAGTTCTTC
CDR3aa: CASSQIWEQVYNEQFF

v_gene: TRBV7-9
j_gene: TRBJ1-4
abundance: few
d_gene: TRBD1
CDR3nt: TGTGCCAGCAGCTTAGGGGACAGGGGAACTAATGAAAAACTGTTTTTT
CDR3aa: CASSLGDRGTNEKLFF

v_gene: TRBV28
j_gene: TRBJ1-4
abundance: -
d_gene: -
CDR3nt: TGTGCCATACAGGGTCTCGGAACTAATGAAAAACTGTTTTTT
CDR3aa: CAIQGLGTNEKLFF

v_gene: TRBV14
j_gene: TRBJ1-5
abundance: -
d_gene: -
CDR3nt: TGTGCCAGCAGCCAGGAACGGTCGGGGTACCAGCCCCAGCATTTT
CDR3aa: CASSQERSGYQPQHF

v_gene: TRBV15
j_gene: TRBJ2-2
abundance: -
d_gene: TRBD2
CDR3nt: TGTGCCACCAGCTCTGGGACTACCGACACCGGGGAGCTGTTTTTT
CDR3aa: CATSSGTTDTGELFF

v_gene: TRBV9
j_gene: TRBJ2-3
abundance: -
d_gene: -
CDR3nt: TGTGCCAGCAGCGTTTCAGCGAGTCCAGATACGCAGTATTTT
CDR3aa: CASSVSASPDTQYF

v_gene: TRBV27
j_gene: TRBJ2-2
abundance: -
d_gene: TRBD1
CDR3nt: TGTGCCAGCAGTTCCGACAGGGGGTGGGGTACCGGGGAGCTGTTTTTT
CDR3aa: CASSSDRGWGTGELFF

v_gene: TRBV10-3
j_gene: TRBJ1-5
abundance: -
d_gene: TRBD1
CDR3nt: TGTGCCATCAGGGGACAGGGGGATCAGCCCCAGCATTTT
CDR3aa: CAIRGQGDQPQHF

v_gene: TRBV27
j_gene: TRBJ2-3
abundance: -
d_gene: TRBD2
CDR3nt: TGTGCCAGCAGCCCCCGGACTAGCGGGAAGGTTTTGGATACGCAGTATTTT
CDR3aa: CASSPRTSGKVLDTQYF

v_gene: TRBV6-6
j_gene: TRBJ2-7
abundance: -
d_gene: TRBD2
CDR3nt: TGTGCCAGCAGTTACTCGGCGCGGGGGGGCTACGAGCAGTACTTC
CDR3aa: CASSYSARGGYEQYF

v_gene: TRBV5-1
j_gene: TRBJ2-7
abundance: -
d_gene: TRBD2
CDR3nt: TGCGCCAGCAGCTTCCTAGCGGGAGGGAACTACGAGCAGTACTTC
CDR3aa: CASSFLAGGNYEQYF